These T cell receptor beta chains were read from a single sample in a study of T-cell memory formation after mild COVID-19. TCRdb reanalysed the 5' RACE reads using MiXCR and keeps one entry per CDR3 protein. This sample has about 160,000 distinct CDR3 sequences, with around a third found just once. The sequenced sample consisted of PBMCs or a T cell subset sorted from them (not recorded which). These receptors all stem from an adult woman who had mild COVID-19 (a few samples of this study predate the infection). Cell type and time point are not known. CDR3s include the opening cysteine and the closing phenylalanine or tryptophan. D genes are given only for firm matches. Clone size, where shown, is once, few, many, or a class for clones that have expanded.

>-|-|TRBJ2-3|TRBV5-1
CATKGGSGGDTQYF
TGCGCCACAAAAGGCGGTTCCGGGGGAGATACGCAGTATTTT
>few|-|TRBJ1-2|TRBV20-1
CSARGTSYGYTF
TGCAGTGCTAGAGGGACATCGTATGGCTACACCTTC
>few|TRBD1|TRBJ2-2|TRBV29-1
CSGDRGTGELFF
TGCAGCGGTGACAGGGGAACCGGGGAGCTGTTTTTT
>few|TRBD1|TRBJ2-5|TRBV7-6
CASSRDRDQETQYF
TGTGCCAGCAGCCGCGACAGGGACCAAGAGACCCAGTACTTC
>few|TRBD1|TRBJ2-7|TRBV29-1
CSVPGTGRREQYF
TGCAGCGTCCCCGGGACAGGGCGACGTGAGCAGTACTTC
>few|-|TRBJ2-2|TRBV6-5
CASTPFEGPLNTGELFF
TGTGCCAGCACCCCCTTTGAGGGGCCCCTGAACACCGGGGAGCTGTTTTTT
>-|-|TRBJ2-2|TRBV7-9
CASSLGVSDTGELFF
TGTGCCAGCAGCTTAGGGGTTAGCGACACCGGGGAGCTGTTTTTT
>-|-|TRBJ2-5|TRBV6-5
CASSNQSPAQETQYF
TGTGCCAGCAGCAACCAGTCACCAGCCCAAGAGACCCAGTACTTC
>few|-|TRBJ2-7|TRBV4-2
CASSQVGEVPYEQYF
TGTGCCAGCAGCCAAGTAGGGGAGGTACCCTACGAGCAGTACTTC
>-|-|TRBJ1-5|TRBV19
CASKAEGLLAQPQHF
TGTGCCAGTAAGGCTGAGGGTCTTTTAGCTCAGCCCCAGCATTTT
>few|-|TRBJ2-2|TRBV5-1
CASSPRGGTGELFF
TGCGCCAGCAGTCCCAGGGGGGGAACCGGGGAGCTGTTTTTT
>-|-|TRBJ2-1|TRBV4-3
CASSQAGGGGREQFF
TGCGCCAGCAGCCAAGCAGGTGGAGGGGGCAGGGAGCAGTTCTTC
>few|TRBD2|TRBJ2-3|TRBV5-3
CARSPPGLADAQGTQYF
TGTGCCAGAAGCCCACCGGGACTAGCGGATGCACAGGGAACGCAGTATTTT
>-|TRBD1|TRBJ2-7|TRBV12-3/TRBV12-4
CASSPPGQGANEQYF
TGTGCCAGCAGTCCCCCGGGACAGGGGGCCAACGAGCAGTACTTC
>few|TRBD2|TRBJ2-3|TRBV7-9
CARTKLAGAVDTQYF
TGTGCCAGGACAAAACTAGCGGGGGCCGTCGATACGCAGTATTTT
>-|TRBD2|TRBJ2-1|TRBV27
CASSWETGGMNEQFF
TGTGCCAGCAGTTGGGAAACGGGAGGGATGAATGAGCAGTTCTTC
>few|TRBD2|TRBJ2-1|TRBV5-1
CASISGSSGRADEQFF
TGCGCCAGCATAAGCGGCTCTAGCGGGAGGGCCGATGAGCAGTTCTTC
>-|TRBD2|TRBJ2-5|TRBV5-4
CASSSGTSGGPGETQYF
TGTGCCAGCAGTTCCGGGACTAGCGGGGGCCCAGGAGAGACCCAGTACTTC
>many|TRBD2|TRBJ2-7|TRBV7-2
CASSPYGTSGGYEQYF
TGTGCCAGCAGCCCCTACGGGACTAGCGGGGGCTACGAGCAGTACTTC
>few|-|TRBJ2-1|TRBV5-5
CASSLVGTSQFF
TGTGCCAGCAGCTTGGTGGGGACATCCCAGTTCTTC
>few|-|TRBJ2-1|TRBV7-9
CASSLPWGELQFF
TGTGCCAGCAGCCTACCTTGGGGGGAGCTTCAGTTCTTC
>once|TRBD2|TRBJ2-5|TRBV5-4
CASSPGTRGETQYF
TGTGCCAGCAGCCCCGGGACTAGAGGAGAGACCCAGTACTTC
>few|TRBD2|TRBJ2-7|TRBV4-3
CASSQFSGRLYEQYF
TGCGCCAGCAGCCAATTTAGCGGGAGGCTCTACGAGCAGTACTTC
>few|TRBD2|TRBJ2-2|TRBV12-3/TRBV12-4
CASSPGGATNTGELFF
TGTGCCAGCAGCCCGGGGGGGGCTACCAACACCGGGGAGCTGTTTTTT
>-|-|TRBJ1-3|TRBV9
CASSHSGATGNTIYF
TGTGCCAGCAGCCATTCAGGGGCCACGGGAAACACCATATATTTT
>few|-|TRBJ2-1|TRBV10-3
CATTSGALSYNEQFF
TGTGCCACAACTTCAGGGGCGCTCTCCTACAATGAGCAGTTCTTC
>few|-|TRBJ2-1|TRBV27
CASSSGQRPQQFF
TGTGCCAGCAGTTCAGGACAGAGGCCCCAGCAGTTCTTC
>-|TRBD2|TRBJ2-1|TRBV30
CAWSVKLADEQFF
TGTGCCTGGAGTGTAAAACTAGCGGATGAGCAGTTCTTC
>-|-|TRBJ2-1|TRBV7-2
CASSLVLNSYNEQFF
TGTGCCAGCAGCTTGGTGCTCAACTCCTACAATGAGCAGTTCTTC
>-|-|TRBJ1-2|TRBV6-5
CASSGTAQLYGYTF
TGTGCCAGCAGCGGGACCGCCCAACTCTATGGCTACACCTTC
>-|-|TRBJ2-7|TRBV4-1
CASRAGTATFYEQYF
TGCGCCAGCAGAGCCGGGACCGCTACATTCTACGAGCAGTACTTC
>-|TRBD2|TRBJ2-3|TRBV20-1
CSAGGGLAGGPETDTQYF
TGCAGTGCCGGCGGAGGGCTAGCGGGAGGGCCGGAAACAGATACGCAGTATTTT
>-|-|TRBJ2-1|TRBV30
CASEREARGRNEQFF
TGTGCCTCCGAGCGGGAGGCCAGGGGGCGCAATGAGCAGTTCTTC
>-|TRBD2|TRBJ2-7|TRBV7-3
CASSFGYGLGYEQYF
TGTGCCAGCAGCTTCGGGTATGGACTAGGCTACGAGCAGTACTTC
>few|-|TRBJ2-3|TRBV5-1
CASSLGQGIFTDTQYF
TGCGCCAGCAGCTTGGGACAAGGGATCTTCACAGATACGCAGTATTTT
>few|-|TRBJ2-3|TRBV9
CASSVEVRTDTQYF
TGTGCCAGCAGCGTAGAGGTTAGGACAGATACGCAGTATTTT
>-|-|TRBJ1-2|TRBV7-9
CASRPGGVPGGYTF
TGTGCCAGCAGACCGGGGGGAGTCCCCGGTGGCTACACCTTC
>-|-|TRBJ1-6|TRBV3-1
CASSQGGDNSPLHF
TGTGCCAGCAGCCAAGGGGGAGATAATTCACCCCTCCACTTT
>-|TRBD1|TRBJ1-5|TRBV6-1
CASGDRSNQPQHF
TGTGCCAGCGGGGACAGGTCGAATCAGCCCCAGCATTTT
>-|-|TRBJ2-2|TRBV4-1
CASSHFSYTGELFF
TGCGCCAGCAGCCATTTCAGTTACACCGGGGAGCTGTTTTTT
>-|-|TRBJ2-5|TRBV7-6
CASSPRLRETQYF
TGTGCCAGCAGCCCCAGACTAAGGGAGACCCAGTACTTC
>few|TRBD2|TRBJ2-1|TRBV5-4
CASSLDLAGAINEQFF
TGTGCCAGCAGCTTGGATCTAGCGGGGGCCATCAATGAGCAGTTCTTC
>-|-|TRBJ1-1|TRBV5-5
CASRSTGHRNTEAFF
TGTGCCAGCAGATCTACGGGACATAGAAACACTGAAGCTTTCTTT
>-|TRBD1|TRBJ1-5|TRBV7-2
CASSQGQGPYQPQHF
TGTGCCAGCAGCCAGGGACAGGGGCCCTATCAGCCCCAGCATTTT
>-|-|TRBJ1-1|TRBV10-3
CAITGGRDTEAFF
TGTGCCATCACCGGGGGGCGGGACACTGAAGCTTTCTTT
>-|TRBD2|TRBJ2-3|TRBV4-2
CASSQLAGEVDTQYF
TGTGCCAGCAGCCAACTAGCGGGGGAGGTAGATACGCAGTATTTT
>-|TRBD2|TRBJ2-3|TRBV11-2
CASSSPGGALTSTDTQYF
TGTGCCAGCAGCTCTCCCGGGGGGGCCTTAACATCCACAGATACGCAGTATTTT
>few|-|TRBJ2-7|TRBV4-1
CASSQEGTGKRREQYF
TGCGCCAGCAGCCAAGAAGGAACAGGGAAGCGACGCGAGCAGTACTTC
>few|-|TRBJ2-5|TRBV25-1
CASSDLSLVQETQYF
TGTGCCAGCAGTGATTTATCTCTGGTCCAAGAGACCCAGTACTTC
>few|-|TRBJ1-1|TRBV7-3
CASSPSSGARTEAFF
TGTGCCAGCAGCCCCTCCTCGGGGGCGAGGACTGAAGCTTTCTTT
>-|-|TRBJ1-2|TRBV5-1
CASSPARGSGYTF
TGCGCCAGCAGCCCTGCTAGGGGCTCTGGCTACACCTTC
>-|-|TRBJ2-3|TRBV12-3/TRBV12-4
CASSPLTGAGVTDTQYF
TGTGCCAGCAGTCCCTTGACGGGGGCGGGGGTCACAGATACGCAGTATTTT
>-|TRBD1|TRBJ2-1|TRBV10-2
CASWTGANEQFF
TGCGCCAGTTGGACAGGAGCTAATGAGCAGTTCTTC
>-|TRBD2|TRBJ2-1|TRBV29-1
CSVAGLAGIEQFF
TGCAGCGTCGCGGGACTAGCGGGGATTGAGCAGTTCTTC
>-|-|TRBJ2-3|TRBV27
CASSQGRARDTQYF
TGTGCCAGCAGTCAGGGACGGGCCCGGGATACGCAGTATTTT
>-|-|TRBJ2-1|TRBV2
CASSEVRGAQYYNEQFF
TGTGCCAGCAGTGAAGTGAGGGGGGCACAGTACTACAATGAGCAGTTCTTC
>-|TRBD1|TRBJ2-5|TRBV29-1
CSVEFHRDSQETQYF
TGCAGCGTTGAGTTCCACCGGGACAGCCAAGAGACCCAGTACTTC
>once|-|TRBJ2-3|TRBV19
CASSNRGTDTQYF
TGTGCCAGTAGTAACCGAGGGACAGATACGCAGTATTTT
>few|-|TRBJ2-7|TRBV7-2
CASSLGFSEQYF
TGTGCCAGCAGCTTGGGGTTTAGCGAGCAGTACTTC